This T cell receptor beta chain was obtained from a study of OX40 agonist ivuxolimab in advanced cancers. Only a few counts were recorded for this clone. V shed 0 bases and J shed 6 bases, with 9 bases lying between them. Germline V lookup: CDR1 SGHRS, CDR2 YFSETQ. This CDR3 region has 13 residues. Generated by immunoSEQ multiplex PCR, the TCRdb table keeps only in-frame clones and is missing some. Seen here are roughly 45,000 clones, roughly 81% observed once, and the top ten hold approximately 7.3%. The source of this sequence is an adult with an advanced solid tumor such as melanoma, head and neck, liver or kidney cancer. This rearrangement joins TRBV5-1 to TRBJ1-2; possibly TRBD1 for D (5 bases). This specimen was CD4+ or CD8+ T cells sorted from blood, taken in a trial of the OX40 agonist ivuxolimab. The CDR3 region has the DNA TGCGCCAGCAGCTTGGGAGGGGCTGATGGCTACACCTTC. Encoded protein: CASSLGGADGYTF.